The clone carrying this TCR beta chain was detected once. This sample was taken from a study of blood T cell repertoires in COVID-19. Study background: The samples span acute and convalescent COVID-19 from the United States, Italy and Spain. T cells, B-cell-depleted T cells, or PBMCs supplied cDNA or gDNA.

V lost 10 bases and J 1 base, leaving 16 bases between the germline ends. Germline values: CDR1 LNHDA, CDR2 SQIVND (reference sequence). The CDR3 consists of 15 residues. Per the original data handling: It was from reference gene primer amplification that nucleated cell counts were estimated. TCRdb keeps only in-frame clones here, not all; method: immunoSEQ multiplex PCR. The D gene and trimming were derived from the DNA, and the V and J assignments and clone size from that table. The sample includes about 90,000 clones, 75% to 90% of them seen just once. This chain joins TRBV19 and TRBJ1-4, with D possibly matching TRBD1 (5 bases). This TCR derives from a man older than 75 with active or convalescent COVID-19. Material for sequencing was peripheral blood. CDR3 nucleotides: TGTGCCACGAAGCCTCCGGGACTAACTAATGAAAAACTGTTTTTT. Translating it yields CATKPPGLTNEKLFF.